This T cell receptor beta chain originates from a study of blood T cell repertoires in COVID-19. Trimming took 0 bases from V and 2 from J, leaving 6 bases between them. The CDR3 totals 14 residues. Germline V gene data show CDR1 as LNHNV and CDR2 as YYDKDF (reference sequence). Authors' data handling: Cell counts per sample came from amplifying reference gene primers. The assay was immunoSEQ multiplex PCR, and TCRdb's table has in-frame clones only and misses some. The DNA gave D and trimming, while V, J and clone size come from that table. The sample has tens of thousands of clones, roughly 94% seen once.

This TCR came from a man aged 45-65 years with active COVID-19. The gene calls are TRBV15 and TRBJ2-3; possible D gene TRBD2, 5 bases. Sequenced: peripheral blood. The CDR3 here is CATSREEDTDTQYF. For the CDR3, the DNA is TGTGCCACCAGCAGAGAGGAGGACACAGATACGCAGTATTTT.